These 24 T cell receptor beta chains were all obtained from the same sample, sequenced in a study of T-cell memory formation after mild COVID-19. TCRdb called the 5' RACE reads again in MiXCR, with one record for every CDR3 protein. The sample shows nearly 250,000 distinct CDR3 sequences, approximately 15% of them seen only once. The sequenced sample consisted of PBMCs or a T cell subset sorted from them (not recorded which). The receptors were sampled from an adult woman who had mild COVID-19 (a few samples of this study predate the infection). Cell type and time point are not known.

The V call is TRBV3-1, the J call TRBJ2-3, with D perhaps matching TRBD2 (6 bases). V lost 3 bases and J lost 13, with 14 bases in between. Germline V lookup: CDR1 LGHDT, CDR2 YNNKEL (reference sequence). The CDR3 sequence is 12 residues long. The DNA of the CDR3 is TGTGCCAGCAGCCACTCGGGAGTGGAGGAGTATTTT. Translating gives CASSHSGVEEYF.

This clonotype was counted a few times. CDR3 nucleotide sequence: TGTGCCAGCAGCTTGGGGCCCCAAGAGCAGTTCTTC. Translated, it gives CASSLGPQEQFF. This rearrangement joins TRBV2 to TRBJ2-1, with D possibly matching TRBD1 (5 bases). V lost 6 bases, J lost 10 bases, and 13 bases lay in between. Per germline, CDR1 SNHLY and CDR2 FYNNEI. The CDR3 spans 12 residues.

This clonotype was counted between two and nine times. This chain joins TRBV6-6 and TRBJ2-5; D possibly corresponds to TRBD2 (5 bases). Trimming cost V 6 bases and J 0 bases, with 8 bases left between them. Germline V gene lookup returns CDR1 MNHNY and CDR2 SVGAGI (reference sequence). This CDR3 region has 13 residues. The CDR3 DNA sequence: TGTGCCAGCAGCCGACTACACCAAGAGACCCAGTACTTC. Translation: CASSRLHQETQYF.

This clonotype was seen a few times. This chain joins TRBV7-8 and TRBJ2-5, with D unresolved. V lost 2 bases to trimming and J lost 5 bases, with 12 bases between them. Germline CDR1 is SGHVS and CDR2 is FQNEAQ. This CDR3 has 14 amino acids. Here the CDR3 DNA reads TGTGCCAGCAGCTTATCGAACGTGAGGGAGACCCAGTACTTC. Translating it yields CASSLSNVRETQYF. Full variable domain (remainder filled in from reference TRBV7-8 and TRBJ2-5): GAGVSQSPRYKVAKRGQDVALRCDPISGHVSLFWYQQALGQGPEFLTYFQNEAQLDKSGLPSDRFFAERPEGSVSTLKIQRTQQEDSAVYLCASSLSNVRETQYFGPGTRLLVL.

This clonotype came up a few times. The rearrangement links TRBV5-1 to TRBJ2-5, with D unresolved. Germline V gene sequence: CDR1 SGHRS, CDR2 YFSETQ. V was trimmed by 0 bases and J by 2 bases, leaving 5 bases between them. CDR3 length equals 13 residues. CDR3 DNA: TGCGCCAGCAGCTTGGGAGATCAAGAGACCCAGTACTTC. This codes for CASSLGDQETQYF.

The chain joins TRBV5-1 to TRBJ2-7; TRBD2 matches at 9 bases. Germline V gene data show CDR1 as SGHRS and CDR2 as YFSETQ. V shed 0 bases, J shed 7 bases, and the junction held 8 bases outside the gene matches. The CDR3 contains 15 residues. The CDR3, as DNA: TGCGCCAGCAGCTTGGTACTAGCGGGTACATTGGAGCAGTACTTC. Translating it yields CASSLVLAGTLEQYF.

CDR3 protein: CASSGLGRTSYNSPLHF. For the CDR3, the DNA is TGTGCCAGCAGTGGCCTCGGCCGTACCTCCTATAATTCACCCCTCCACTTT. V and J are TRBV6-1 and TRBJ1-6; D gene ambiguous. V was trimmed by 4 bases and J by 0 bases, leaving 13 bases between them. CDR1 and CDR2 from the germline V gene are MNHNS and SASEGT. The CDR3 consists of 17 residues.

This clonotype was detected only a few times. The chain has TRBV7-8 and TRBJ1-5; D perhaps matches TRBD1 (5 bases). With 1 base removed from V and 0 bases from J, the gap between germline ends came to 10 bases. Looked up from germline, CDR1 is SGHVS and CDR2 is FQNEAQ. The CDR3 spans 16 residues. The CDR3 nucleotides are TGTGCCAGCAGCTTAGTAGGACAACATAGCAATCAGCCCCAGCATTTT. Its protein is CASSLVGQHSNQPQHF.

Only a few counts were recorded for this clonotype. The V call is TRBV24-1, the J call TRBJ1-1, with unresolved D. Deletions cut 3 bases from V and 0 bases from J, with 19 bases between. Germline-derived CDR1 and CDR2 are KGHDR and SFDVKD. This CDR3 spans 18 amino acids. CDR3 loop: CATSDIRLHRYLNTEAFF. CDR3 nucleotide sequence: TGTGCCACCAGTGATATCCGGTTACACCGTTACCTGAACACTGAAGCTTTCTTT.

The chain combines TRBV4-1 with TRBJ2-3; D unclear. The CDR3 consists of 12 residues. The germline V gene has CDR1 MGHRA and CDR2 YSYEKL. V was trimmed by 0 bases and J by 7 bases, leaving 5 bases between them. CDR3 amino acids: CASSQDRNTQYF. CDR3 nucleotide sequence: TGCGCCAGCAGCCAAGATAGGAATACGCAGTATTTT.

V is TRBV12-3 or TRBV12-4 and J is TRBJ1-1, with 8 bases lining up with TRBD1. This CDR3 comprises 14 residues. V lost 3 bases to trimming and J lost 8 bases; unmatched junction nucleotides: 8. The CDR3 bases are TGTGCCAGCAGTTTTCAGGGGGCGGATGTGGAAGCTTTCTTT. It codes for CASSFQGADVEAFF.

This clonotype has more than one count but fewer than ten. The CDR3 sequence is CASSQGAVNTEAFF. The CDR3 bases are TGTGCCAGCAGCCAGGGGGCCGTGAACACTGAAGCTTTCTTT. The chain joins TRBV7-6 to TRBJ1-1, with TRBD1 identical over 8 bases. The trim removed 5 bases at V and 0 bases at J, leaving 2 bases unmatched. The CDR3 sequence is 14 residues long. Germline V CDR1 and CDR2: SGHVS, FNYEAQ. The complete variable domain, with remaining parts taken from reference TRBV7-6 and TRBJ1-1, reads GAGVSQSPRYKVTKRGQDVALRCDPISGHVSLYWYRQALGQGPEFLTYFNYEAQQDKSGLPNDRFSAERPEGSISTLTIQRTEQRDSAMYRCASSQGAVNTEAFFGQGTRLTVV.

The rearrangement joins TRBV5-4 to TRBJ2-1; no reliable D call. The V end lost 5 bases, the J end lost 0 bases, and 9 bases lay between the germline ends. There are 14 residues in the CDR3. Germline V gene sequence: CDR1 SGHNT, CDR2 YYREEE (reference sequence). The chain's CDR3 is CASSIASSYNEQFF. CDR3 DNA: TGTGCCAGCAGTATCGCCAGCTCCTACAATGAGCAGTTCTTC. The whole variable domain, remainder taken from reference TRBV5-4 and TRBJ2-1, is ETGVTQSPTHLIKTRGQQVTLRCSSQSGHNTVSWYQQALGQGPQFIFQYYREEENGRGNFPPRFSGLQFPNYSSELNVNALELDDSALYLCASSIASSYNEQFFGPGTRLTVL.

This clonotype was counted many times. The rearrangement uses TRBV12-3 or TRBV12-4 and TRBJ1-3, with D possibly being TRBD1 (5 bases). Between the trimmed V and J ends, which lost 5 bases and 3 bases, there was a span of 14 bases. This CDR3 spans 15 amino acids. The CDR3 nucleotides are TGTGCCAGCAGTCCCCGGGGCGAGGGTGGAAACACCATATATTTT. It translates to CASSPRGEGGNTIYF.

This clonotype was seen a handful of times. J is TRBJ2-2 and V is TRBV4-1; possibly TRBD2 for D (5 bases). This CDR3 is built from 20 residues. The germline gives CDR1 MGHRA, CDR2 YSYEKL. Between the trimmed V and J ends, which lost 2 bases and 2 bases, there was a span of 24 bases. Here the CDR3 DNA reads TGCGCCAGCAGCCAACCCTGGCCTCGCTCTGACGGGGTAAACACCGGGGAGCTGTTTTTT. Protein: CASSQPWPRSDGVNTGELFF.

The chain joins TRBV6-6 to TRBJ2-2; D gene unclear. CDR3 length: 14 residues. V lost 4 bases and J lost 5, with 11 bases in between. Germline V lookup: CDR1 MNHNY, CDR2 SVGAGI (reference sequence). The CDR3 spells CASSLVAATGELFF. Written as DNA, the CDR3 is TGTGCCAGCAGTTTAGTAGCTGCGACCGGGGAGCTGTTTTTT.

This clonotype has more than one count but fewer than ten. The V call is TRBV20-1, the J call TRBJ2-5, with TRBD2 matching 7 bases. Germline assignment: CDR1 DFQATT and CDR2 SNEGSKA (reference sequence). The CDR3 sequence is 12 residues long. With 2 bases clipped from V and 5 bases from J, the junction kept 2 bases outside the gene matches. The CDR3 bases are TGCAGTGCTAGATGGGGGGGGGAGACCCAGTACTTC. This codes for CSARWGGETQYF.

The V gene is TRBV30, the J gene TRBJ2-3; D remains unclear. CDR3 length equals 12 residues. Germline V gene data show CDR1 as GTSNPN and CDR2 as SVGIG (reference sequence). V dropped 2 bases and J dropped 6 bases, with 9 bases sitting between them. CDR3 region: CAWSLLWDTQYF. The CDR3 nucleotides read TGTGCCTGGAGTCTTTTATGGGATACGCAGTATTTT.

This clonotype was recorded a few times. This rearrangement joins TRBV7-2 to TRBJ2-2; TRBD2 matches at 7 bases. Germline CDR1 reads SGHTA; CDR2 reads FQGNSA. Trimming at V came to 5 bases and at J to 1 base, leaving 7 bases not matched to a gene. The CDR3 length is 16 residues. In DNA, the CDR3 is TGTGCCAGCAGCCCAACCGGGACTATGAACACCGGGGAGCTGTTTTTT. This gives the protein CASSPTGTMNTGELFF.

The chain combines TRBV12-5 with TRBJ2-2; D not certain. The CDR3 spans 15 residues. CDR1 and CDR2 from the germline V gene are LGHNT and FRNRAP. Trimming cost V 1 base and J 1 base, with 7 bases left between them. The CDR3 DNA reads as TGTGCTAGTGGTTTGGGTGCCCTGAACACCGGGGAGCTGTTTTTT. Encoded protein: CASGLGALNTGELFF.

The chain carries TRBV7-2 and TRBJ2-2, with D hard to call. There are 17 residues in the CDR3. With 0 bases removed from V and 0 bases from J, the gap between germline ends came to 11 bases. From germline, CDR1 is SGHTA and CDR2 FQGNSA. The chain's CDR3 is CASSLALDRANTGELFF. CDR3 in DNA: TGTGCCAGCAGCTTAGCCTTGGACCGGGCGAACACCGGGGAGCTGTTTTTT.

The gene calls are TRBV7-3 and TRBJ2-6; D gene ambiguous. V lost 5 bases and J lost 2, with 7 bases in between. The CDR3 has 14 amino acids. Germline-derived CDR1 and CDR2 are SGHTA and FQGTGA. CDR3 protein: CASSMQAGANVLTF. The CDR3 DNA reads TGTGCCAGCAGCATGCAGGCTGGGGCCAACGTCCTGACTTTC.

This clonotype was detected ten times or more. V gene TRBV9 combines with J gene TRBJ2-1, with a tentative D call TRBD2 (6 bases). The CDR3 is 14 amino acids. V gave up 4 bases and J gave up 3 bases, with 11 bases separating them. Germline V gene lookup returns CDR1 SGDLS and CDR2 YYNGEE. CDR3 sequence reads: CASSLPGLYNEQFF. Written as DNA, the CDR3 is TGTGCCAGCAGCTTACCGGGACTCTACAATGAGCAGTTCTTC.

V and J are TRBV6-6 and TRBJ2-7, with TRBD2 identical over 11 bases. Trimming removed 6 bases from V and 6 bases from J; junction bases left unmatched: 10. From germline, CDR1 is MNHNY and CDR2 SVGAGI (reference sequence). The CDR3 covers 15 residues. CDR3 in DNA: TGTGCCAGCAGAGGCCTGACTAGCGGGACGGTCGAGCAGTACTTC. This translates into CASRGLTSGTVEQYF.